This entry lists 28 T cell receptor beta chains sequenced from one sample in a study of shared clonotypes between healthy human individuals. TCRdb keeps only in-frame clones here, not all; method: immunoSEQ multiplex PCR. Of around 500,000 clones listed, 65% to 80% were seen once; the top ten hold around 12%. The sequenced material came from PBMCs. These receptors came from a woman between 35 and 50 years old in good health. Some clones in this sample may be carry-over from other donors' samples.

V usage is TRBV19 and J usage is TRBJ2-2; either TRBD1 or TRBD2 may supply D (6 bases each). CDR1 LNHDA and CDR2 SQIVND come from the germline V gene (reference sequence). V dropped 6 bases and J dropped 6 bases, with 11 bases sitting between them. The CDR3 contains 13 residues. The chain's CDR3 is CASSLRGAGELFF. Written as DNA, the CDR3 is TGTGCCAGTAGCCTGAGGGGGGCCGGGGAGCTGTTTTTT.

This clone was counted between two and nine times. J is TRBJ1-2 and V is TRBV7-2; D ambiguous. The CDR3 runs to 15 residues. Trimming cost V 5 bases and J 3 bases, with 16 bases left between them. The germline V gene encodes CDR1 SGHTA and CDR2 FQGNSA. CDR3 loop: CASSPLSRWDYGYTF. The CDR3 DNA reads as TGTGCCAGCAGCCCCCTTTCTAGGTGGGACTATGGCTACACCTTC.

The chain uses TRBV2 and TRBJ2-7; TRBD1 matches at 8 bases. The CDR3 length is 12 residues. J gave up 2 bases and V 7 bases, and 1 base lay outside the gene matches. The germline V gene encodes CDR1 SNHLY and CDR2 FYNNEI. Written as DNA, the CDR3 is TGTGCCAGCAAGACAGGGGCCTACGAGCAGTACTTC. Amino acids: CASKTGAYEQYF.

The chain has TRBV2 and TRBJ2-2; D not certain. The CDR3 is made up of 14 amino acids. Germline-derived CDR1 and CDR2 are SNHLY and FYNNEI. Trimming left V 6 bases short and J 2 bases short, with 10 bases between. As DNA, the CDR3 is TGTGCCAGCAGGGATCGCCGAAACACCGGGGAGCTGTTTTTT. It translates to CASRDRRNTGELFF.

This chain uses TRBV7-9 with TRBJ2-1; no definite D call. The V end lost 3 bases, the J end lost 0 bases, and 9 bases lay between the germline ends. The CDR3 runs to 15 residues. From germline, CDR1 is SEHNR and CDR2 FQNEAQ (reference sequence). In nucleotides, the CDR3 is TGTGCCAGCAGCTTTGGTTCAAGCTCCTACAATGAGCAGTTCTTC. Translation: CASSFGSSSYNEQFF.

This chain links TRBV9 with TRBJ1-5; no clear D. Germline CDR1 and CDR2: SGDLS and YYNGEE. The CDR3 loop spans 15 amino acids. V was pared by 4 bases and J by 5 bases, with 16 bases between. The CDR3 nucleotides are TGTGCCAGCAGCCTTGGACCGATTGAAGATCAGCCCCAGCATTTT. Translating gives CASSLGPIEDQPQHF.

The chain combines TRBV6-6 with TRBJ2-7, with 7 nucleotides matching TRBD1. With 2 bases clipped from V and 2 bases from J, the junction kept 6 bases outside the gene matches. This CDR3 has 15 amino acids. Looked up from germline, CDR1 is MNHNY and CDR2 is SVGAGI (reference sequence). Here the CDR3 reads CASSYPGQATYEQYF. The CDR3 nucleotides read TGTGCCAGCAGTTACCCCGGACAGGCAACCTACGAGCAGTACTTC.

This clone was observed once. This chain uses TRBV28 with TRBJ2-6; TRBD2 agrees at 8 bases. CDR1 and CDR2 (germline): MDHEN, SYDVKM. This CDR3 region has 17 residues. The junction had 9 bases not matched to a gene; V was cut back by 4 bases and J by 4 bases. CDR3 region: CASSSISGNAGANVLTF. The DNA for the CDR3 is TGTGCCAGCAGTTCTATTAGCGGGAATGCAGGGGCCAACGTCCTGACTTTC.

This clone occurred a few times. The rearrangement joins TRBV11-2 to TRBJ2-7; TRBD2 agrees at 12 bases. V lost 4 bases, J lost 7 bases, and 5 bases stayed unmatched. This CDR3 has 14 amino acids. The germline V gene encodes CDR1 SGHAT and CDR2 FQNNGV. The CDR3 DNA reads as TGTGCCAGCAGCTCACTAGCGGGAGGTGGTGAGCAGTACTTC. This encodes CASSSLAGGGEQYF.

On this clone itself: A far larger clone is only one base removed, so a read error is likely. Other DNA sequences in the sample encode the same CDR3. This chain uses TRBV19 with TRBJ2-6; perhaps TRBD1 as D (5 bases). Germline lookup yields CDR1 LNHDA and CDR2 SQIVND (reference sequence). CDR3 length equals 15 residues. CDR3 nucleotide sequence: TGTGCCAGTAGTATCCATTACTCTGGGGCCAACGTCCTTACTTTC. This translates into CASSIHYSGANVLTF.

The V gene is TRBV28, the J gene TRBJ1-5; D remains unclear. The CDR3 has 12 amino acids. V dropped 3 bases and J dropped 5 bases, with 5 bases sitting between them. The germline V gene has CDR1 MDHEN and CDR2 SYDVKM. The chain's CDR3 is CASSFGYQPQHF. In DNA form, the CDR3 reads TGTGCCAGCAGTTTCGGGTATCAGCCCCAGCATTTT.

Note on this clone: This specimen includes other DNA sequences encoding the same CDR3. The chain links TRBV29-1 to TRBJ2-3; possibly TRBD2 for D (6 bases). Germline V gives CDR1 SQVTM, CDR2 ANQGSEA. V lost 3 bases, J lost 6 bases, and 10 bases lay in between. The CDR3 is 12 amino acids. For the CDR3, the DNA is TGCAGCGTTGAGGAGGGAGCCGATACGCAGTATTTT. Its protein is CSVEEGADTQYF.

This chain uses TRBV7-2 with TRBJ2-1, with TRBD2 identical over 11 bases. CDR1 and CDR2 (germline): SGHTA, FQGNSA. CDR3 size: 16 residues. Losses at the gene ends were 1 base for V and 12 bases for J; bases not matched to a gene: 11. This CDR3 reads CASSLDGLAGGRGQFF. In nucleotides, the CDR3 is TGTGCCAGCAGCTTAGATGGCCTAGCGGGAGGTCGGGGGCAGTTCTTC.

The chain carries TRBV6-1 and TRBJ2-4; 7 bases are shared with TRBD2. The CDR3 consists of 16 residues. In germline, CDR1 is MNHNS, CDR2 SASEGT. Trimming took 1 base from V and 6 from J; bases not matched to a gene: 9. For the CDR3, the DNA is TGTGCCAGCAGTGAAGTTGGGACGGGGGGTGGAAACATTCAGTACTTC. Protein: CASSEVGTGGGNIQYF.

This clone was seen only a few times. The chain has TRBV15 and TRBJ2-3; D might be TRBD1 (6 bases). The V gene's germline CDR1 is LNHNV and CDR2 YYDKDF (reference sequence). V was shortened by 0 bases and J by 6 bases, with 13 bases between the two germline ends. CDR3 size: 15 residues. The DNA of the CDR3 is TGTGCCACCAGCAGAGATGGGACGAGGGGGGATACGCAGTATTTT. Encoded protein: CATSRDGTRGDTQYF.

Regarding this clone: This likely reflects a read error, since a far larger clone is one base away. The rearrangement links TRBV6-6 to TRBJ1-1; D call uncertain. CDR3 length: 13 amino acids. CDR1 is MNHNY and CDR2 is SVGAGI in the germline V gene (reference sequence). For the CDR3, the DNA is TGTGCCAGCAGTTACTCTATCAGCACTGGAGCTTTCTTT. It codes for CASSYSISTGAFF.

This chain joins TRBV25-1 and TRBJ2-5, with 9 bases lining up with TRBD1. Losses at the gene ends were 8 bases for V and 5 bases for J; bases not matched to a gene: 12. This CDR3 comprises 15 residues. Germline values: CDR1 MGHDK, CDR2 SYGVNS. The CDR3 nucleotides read TGTGCCAGCGGGCCAGGGGACAGGGTTGGGGAGACCCAGTACTTC. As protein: CASGPGDRVGETQYF.

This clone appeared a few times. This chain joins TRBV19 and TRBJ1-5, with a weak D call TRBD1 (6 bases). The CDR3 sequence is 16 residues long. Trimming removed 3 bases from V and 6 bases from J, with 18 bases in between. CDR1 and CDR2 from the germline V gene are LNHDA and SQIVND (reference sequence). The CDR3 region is CASSITLGQGRQPQHF. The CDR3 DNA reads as TGTGCCAGTAGTATCACGTTGGGGCAGGGGCGTCAGCCCCAGCATTTT.

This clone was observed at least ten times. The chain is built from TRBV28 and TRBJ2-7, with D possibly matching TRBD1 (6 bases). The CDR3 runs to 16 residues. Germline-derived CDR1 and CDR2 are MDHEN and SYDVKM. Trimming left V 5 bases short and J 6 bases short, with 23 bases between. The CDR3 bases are TGTGCCAGCAGTCCCCCTGGGGGCGGCCCAAACCCCGAGCAGTACTTC. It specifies CASSPPGGGPNPEQYF. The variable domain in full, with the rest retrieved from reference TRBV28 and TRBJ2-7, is DVKVTQSSRYLVKRTGEKVFLECVQDMDHENMFWYRQDPGLGLRLIYFSYDVKMKEKGDIPEGYSVSREKKERFSLILESASTNQTSMYLCASSPPGGGPNPEQYFGPGTRLTVT.

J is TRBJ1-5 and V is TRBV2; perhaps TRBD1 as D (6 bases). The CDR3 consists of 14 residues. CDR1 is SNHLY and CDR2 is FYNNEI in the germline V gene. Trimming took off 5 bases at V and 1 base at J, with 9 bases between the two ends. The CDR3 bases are TGTGCCAGCAGTCCTGACAGGAGCAATCAGCCCCAGCATTTT. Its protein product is CASSPDRSNQPQHF.

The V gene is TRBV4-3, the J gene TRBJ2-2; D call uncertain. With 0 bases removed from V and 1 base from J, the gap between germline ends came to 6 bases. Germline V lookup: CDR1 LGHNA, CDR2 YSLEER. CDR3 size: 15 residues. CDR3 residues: CASSQDYQNTGELFF. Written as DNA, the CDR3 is TGCGCCAGCAGCCAAGATTACCAGAACACCGGGGAGCTGTTTTTT.

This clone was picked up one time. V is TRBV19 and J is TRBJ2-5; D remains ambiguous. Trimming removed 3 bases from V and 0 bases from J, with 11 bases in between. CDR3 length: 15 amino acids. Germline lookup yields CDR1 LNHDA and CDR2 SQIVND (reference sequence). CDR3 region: CASSIILSHQETQYF. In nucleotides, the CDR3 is TGTGCCAGTAGTATCATTCTTAGTCACCAAGAGACCCAGTACTTC.

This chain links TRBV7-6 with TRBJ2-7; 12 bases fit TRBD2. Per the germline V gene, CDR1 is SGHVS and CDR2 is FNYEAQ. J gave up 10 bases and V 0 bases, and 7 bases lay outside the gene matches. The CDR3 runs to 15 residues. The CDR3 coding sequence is TGTGCCAGCAGCTTAGCGGAGCTAGCGGGAGGGCTACAGTACTTC. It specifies CASSLAELAGGLQYF.

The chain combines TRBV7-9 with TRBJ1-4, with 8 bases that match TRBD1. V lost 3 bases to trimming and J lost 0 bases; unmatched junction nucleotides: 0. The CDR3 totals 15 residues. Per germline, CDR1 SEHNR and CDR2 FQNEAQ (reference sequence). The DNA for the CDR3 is TGTGCCAGCAGCTTGGGACAGGCAACTAATGAAAAACTGTTTTTT. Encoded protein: CASSLGQATNEKLFF.

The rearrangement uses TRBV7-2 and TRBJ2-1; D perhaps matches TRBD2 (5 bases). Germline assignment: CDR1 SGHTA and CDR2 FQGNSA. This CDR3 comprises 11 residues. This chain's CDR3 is CASSVYNEQFF. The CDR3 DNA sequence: TGTGCAAGTAGCGTTTACAATGAGCAGTTCTTC.

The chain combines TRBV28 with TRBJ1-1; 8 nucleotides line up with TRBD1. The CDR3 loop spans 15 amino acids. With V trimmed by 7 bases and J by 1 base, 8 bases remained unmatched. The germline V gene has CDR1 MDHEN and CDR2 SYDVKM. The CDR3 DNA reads TGTGCCAGCATCCCATCCGACAGGGGGAACACTGAAGCTTTCTTT. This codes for CASIPSDRGNTEAFF.

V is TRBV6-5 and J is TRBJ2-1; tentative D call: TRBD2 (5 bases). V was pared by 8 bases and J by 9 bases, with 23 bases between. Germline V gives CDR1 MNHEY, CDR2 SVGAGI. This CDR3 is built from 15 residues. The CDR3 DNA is TGTGCCAGCTCCGGTGGCATCACAAGCGGCTTTGAGCAGTTCTTC. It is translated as CASSGGITSGFEQFF.

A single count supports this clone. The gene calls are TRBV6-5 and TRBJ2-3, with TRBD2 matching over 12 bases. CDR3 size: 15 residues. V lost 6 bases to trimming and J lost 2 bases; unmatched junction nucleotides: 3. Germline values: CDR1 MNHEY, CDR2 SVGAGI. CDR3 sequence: CASRRLAGDTDTQYF. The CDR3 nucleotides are TGTGCCAGCAGGCGACTAGCGGGGGACACAGATACGCAGTATTTT.